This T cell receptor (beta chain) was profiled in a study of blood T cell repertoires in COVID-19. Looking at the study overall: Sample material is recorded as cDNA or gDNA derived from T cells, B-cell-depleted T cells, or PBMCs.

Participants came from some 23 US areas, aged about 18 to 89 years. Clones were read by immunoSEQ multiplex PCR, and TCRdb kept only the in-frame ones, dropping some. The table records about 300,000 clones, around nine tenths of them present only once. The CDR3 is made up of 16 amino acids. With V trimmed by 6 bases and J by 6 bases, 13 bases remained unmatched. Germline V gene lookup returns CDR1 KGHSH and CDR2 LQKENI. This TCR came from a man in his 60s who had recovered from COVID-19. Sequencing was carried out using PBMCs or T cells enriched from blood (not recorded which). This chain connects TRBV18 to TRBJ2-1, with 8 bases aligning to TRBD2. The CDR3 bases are TGTGCCAGCTCTCCGAAGCGGGAGAGTAGGAGCAATGAGCAGTTCTTC. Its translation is CASSPKRESRSNEQFF.